A single sample is the source of the 2 T cell receptor beta chains below, sequenced in a study of shared clonotypes between healthy human individuals. Sequencing used immunoSEQ multiplex PCR; TCRdb keeps in-frame clones, though not all of them. The sample carries a few million clones, just over 90% recorded once. The sequenced sample was naive CD4+ T cells from PBMCs. Subset: CD45RA+ positively selected. The receptors here all came from a man younger than 35 in good health. Some clones in this sample may be carry-over from other donors' samples.

This chain uses TRBV25-1 with TRBJ2-7, with 10 positions matching TRBD1. In germline, CDR1 is MGHDK, CDR2 SYGVNS. CDR3 length: 15 residues. Trimming cost V 3 bases and J 9 bases; bases outside gene matches: 11. CDR3 residues: CASSDAGTGARRQYF. DNA of the CDR3: TGTGCCAGCAGTGATGCCGGGACAGGGGCGAGGAGGCAGTACTTC.

The V and J genes are TRBV2 and TRBJ1-1, with unresolved D. Germline loops: CDR1 SNHLY, CDR2 FYNNEI. V dropped 2 bases and J dropped 1 base, with 11 bases sitting between them. The CDR3 has 15 residues. This CDR3 reads CASSEWGRRNTEAFF. CDR3 DNA sequence: TGTGCCAGCAGTGAATGGGGAAGACGGAACACTGAAGCTTTCTTT.